This T cell receptor (beta chain) was recorded in a study of blood T cell repertoires in COVID-19. Study overall: Whether acute or convalescent, the COVID-19 samples came from the United States, Italy and Spain. PBMCs, B-cell-depleted T cells, or T cells provided the cDNA or gDNA that made up the material.

In the source study's methods: Estimates of nucleated cell counts were drawn from the amplification of reference gene primers. The repertoire was sequenced with immunoSEQ multiplex PCR; TCRdb's copy has only in-frame clones and lacks some. The V and J calls and clone size are taken from that table; D and trimming were inferred from the DNA. The sample consists of approximately 250,000 clones, approximately 85% of them appearing once. Seattle patients were enrolled during active infection and followed longitudinally. Germline V gene data show CDR1 as MNHEY and CDR2 as SVGAGI. The V gene lost 2 bases and the J gene lost 4 bases, with 14 bases spanning the gap. CDR3 length: 16 amino acids.

The sample consisted of peripheral blood. This chain connects TRBV6-5 to TRBJ2-2; possible D gene TRBD1, 5 bases. This TCR derives from a man aged 50 to 60 with COVID-19, enrolled during active disease. The CDR3 spells CASSYDGQGGTGELFF. The CDR3 bases are TGTGCCAGCAGTTACGATGGGCAGGGTGGCACCGGGGAGCTGTTTTTT.